This T cell receptor (beta chain) was sequenced during a study of CD8+CD57+ T cells in acquired aplastic anemia. Study-level background: Yields of DNA that came from sorted CD4+ and CD8+ cells averaged roughly 3.3 ug.

Details on this clonotype: Its antigen is still unknown.

Profiling of TCR beta VDJ combinations and CDR3 sequences used genomic DNA as template. TCRdb reprocessed the reads with MiXCR, giving one entry per CDR3 protein. The sample carries around 170,000 distinct CDR3 sequences, less than 50% recorded once. Study conclusions and caveats: It was found that more than 25 CD8+ CDR3 sequences were shared between patients and controls. No significant patient-versus-control difference appeared in CD8+ Simpson's diversity.

The germline gives CDR1 LGHNA, CDR2 YSLEER. The junction had 4 bases not matched to a gene; V was cut back by 3 bases and J by 0 bases. The CDR3 runs to 16 residues. Before being chosen for sequencing, patients had shown CD8+CD57+ cell expansion by flow cytometry. When blood sampling took place, the patients had received no therapy. The chain is built from TRBV4-3 and TRBJ2-7, with 11 bases fitting TRBD1. The source material was sorted CD4+, CD8+, or CD8+CD57+ T cells (not recorded which) from PBMCs. This clonotype was obtained from a human donor with aplastic anemia. The CDR3 protein is CASSHVGQGASYEQYF. The CDR3 region has the DNA TGCGCCAGCAGCCACGTAGGACAGGGGGCCTCCTACGAGCAGTACTTC.